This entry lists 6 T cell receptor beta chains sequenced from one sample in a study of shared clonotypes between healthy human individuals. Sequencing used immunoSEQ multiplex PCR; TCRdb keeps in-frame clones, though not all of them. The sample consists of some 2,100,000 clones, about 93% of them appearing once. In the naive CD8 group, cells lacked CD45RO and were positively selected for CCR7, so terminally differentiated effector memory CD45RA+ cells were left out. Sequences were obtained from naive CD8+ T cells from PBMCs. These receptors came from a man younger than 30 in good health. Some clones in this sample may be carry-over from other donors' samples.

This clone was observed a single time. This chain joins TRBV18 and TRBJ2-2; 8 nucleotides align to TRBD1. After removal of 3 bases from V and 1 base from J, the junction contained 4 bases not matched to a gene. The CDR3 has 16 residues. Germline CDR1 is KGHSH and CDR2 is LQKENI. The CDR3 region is CASSPMDRVNTGELFF. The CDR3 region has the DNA TGTGCCAGCTCACCGATGGACAGGGTGAACACCGGGGAGCTGTTTTTT.

CDR3 sequence: CASFLPPGADEAFF. The CDR3 DNA is TGTGCCAGCTTCCTCCCTCCGGGGGCGGATGAAGCTTTCTTT. The V gene is TRBV18, the J gene TRBJ1-1; D perhaps matches TRBD1 (6 bases). Germline lookup yields CDR1 KGHSH and CDR2 LQKENI. V gave up 7 bases and J gave up 7 bases, with 19 bases separating them. This CDR3 has 14 amino acids. Filled out from reference TRBV18 and TRBJ1-1, the complete variable domain reads NAGVMQNPRHLVRRRGQEARLRCSPMKGHSHVYWYRQLPEEGLKFMVYLQKENIIDESGMPKERFSAEFPKEGPSILRIQQVVRGDSAAYFCASFLPPGADEAFFGQGTRLTVV.

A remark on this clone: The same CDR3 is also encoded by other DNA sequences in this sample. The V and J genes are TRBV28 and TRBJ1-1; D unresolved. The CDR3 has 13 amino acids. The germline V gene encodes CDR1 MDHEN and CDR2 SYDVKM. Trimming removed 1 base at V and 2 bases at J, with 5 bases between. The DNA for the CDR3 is TGTGCCAGCAGTTTATACACTAACACTGAAGCTTTCTTT. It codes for CASSLYTNTEAFF.

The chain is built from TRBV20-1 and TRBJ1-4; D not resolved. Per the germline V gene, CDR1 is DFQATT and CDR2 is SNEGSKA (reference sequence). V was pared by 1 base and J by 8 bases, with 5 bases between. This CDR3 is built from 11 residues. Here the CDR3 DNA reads TGCAGTGCTAGAGCCCAAGAAAAACTGTTTTTT. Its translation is CSARAQEKLFF.

CDR3 nucleotide sequence: TGTGCCAGCAGCTTAGTAGCACAGGTCGACGAGCAGTACTTC. It yields the protein CASSLVAQVDEQYF. This sequence joins TRBV7-9 and TRBJ2-7, with a possible D match to TRBD1 (5 bases). Germline values: CDR1 SEHNR, CDR2 FQNEAQ (reference sequence). V lost 1 base to trimming and J lost 5 bases, with 12 bases between them. This CDR3 comprises 14 residues. The full variable domain, in which reference TRBV7-9 and TRBJ2-7 provide the parts outside the CDR3, is DTGVSQNPRHKITKRGQNVTFRCDPISEHNRLYWYRQTLGQGPEFLTYFQNEAQLEKSRLLSDRFSAERPKGSFSTLEIQRTEQGDSAMYLCASSLVAQVDEQYFGPGTRLTVT.

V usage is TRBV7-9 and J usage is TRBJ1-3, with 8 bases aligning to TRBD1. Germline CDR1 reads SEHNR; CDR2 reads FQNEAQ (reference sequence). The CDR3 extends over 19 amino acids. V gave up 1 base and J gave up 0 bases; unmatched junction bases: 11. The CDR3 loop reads CASSLGRQGKGTSGNTIYF. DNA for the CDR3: TGTGCCAGCAGCTTAGGGCGACAGGGGAAGGGCACCTCTGGAAACACCATATATTTT.